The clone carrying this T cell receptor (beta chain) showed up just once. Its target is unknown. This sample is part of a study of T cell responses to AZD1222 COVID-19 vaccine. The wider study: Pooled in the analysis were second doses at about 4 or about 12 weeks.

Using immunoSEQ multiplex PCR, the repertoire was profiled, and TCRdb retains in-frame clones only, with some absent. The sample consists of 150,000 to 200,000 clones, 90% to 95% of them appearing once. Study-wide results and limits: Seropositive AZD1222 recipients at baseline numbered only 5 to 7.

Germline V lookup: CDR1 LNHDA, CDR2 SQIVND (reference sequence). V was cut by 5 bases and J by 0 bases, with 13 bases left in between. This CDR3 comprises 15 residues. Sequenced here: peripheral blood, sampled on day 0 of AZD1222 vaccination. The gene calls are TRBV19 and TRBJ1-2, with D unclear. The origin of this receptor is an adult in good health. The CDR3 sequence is CASSSPAVTNYGYTF. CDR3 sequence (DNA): TGTGCCAGTAGTTCACCAGCTGTTACTAACTATGGCTACACCTTC.